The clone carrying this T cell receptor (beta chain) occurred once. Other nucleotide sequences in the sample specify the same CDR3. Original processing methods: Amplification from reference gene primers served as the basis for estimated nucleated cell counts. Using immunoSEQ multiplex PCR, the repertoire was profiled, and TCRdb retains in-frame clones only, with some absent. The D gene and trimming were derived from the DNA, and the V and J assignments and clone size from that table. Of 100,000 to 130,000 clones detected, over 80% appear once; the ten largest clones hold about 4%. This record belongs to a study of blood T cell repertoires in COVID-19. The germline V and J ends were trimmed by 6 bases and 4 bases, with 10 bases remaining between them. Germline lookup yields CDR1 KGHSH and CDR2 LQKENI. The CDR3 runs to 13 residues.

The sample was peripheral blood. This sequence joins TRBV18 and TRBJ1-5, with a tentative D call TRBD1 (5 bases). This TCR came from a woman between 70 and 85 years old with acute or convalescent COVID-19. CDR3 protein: CASSPDRNQPQHF. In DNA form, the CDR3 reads TGTGCCAGCTCGCCTGACAGAAATCAGCCCCAGCATTTT.